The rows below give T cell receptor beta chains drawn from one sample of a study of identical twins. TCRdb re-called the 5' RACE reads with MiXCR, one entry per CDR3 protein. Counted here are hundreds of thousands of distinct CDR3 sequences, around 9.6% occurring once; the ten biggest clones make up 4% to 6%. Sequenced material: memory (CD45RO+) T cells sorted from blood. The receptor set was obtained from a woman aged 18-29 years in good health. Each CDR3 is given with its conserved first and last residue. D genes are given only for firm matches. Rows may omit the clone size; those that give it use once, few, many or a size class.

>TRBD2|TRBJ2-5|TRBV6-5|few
TGTGCCAGCAGTTACGGGCGGGAGGGGACCCAGTACTTC
CASSYGREGTQYF
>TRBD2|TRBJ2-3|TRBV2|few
TGTGCCAGCAGATGGCGGGAGCGGGAGGTCCCCCCAGATACGCAGTATTTT
CASRWREREVPPDTQYF
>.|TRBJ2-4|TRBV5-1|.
TGCGCCAGCAGCTTGGACCAACCCAAAAACATTCAGTACTTC
CASSLDQPKNIQYF
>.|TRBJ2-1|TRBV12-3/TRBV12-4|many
TGTGCCAGCTGCGGATCTAGCTCCTACAATGAGCAGTTCTTC
CASCGSSSYNEQFF
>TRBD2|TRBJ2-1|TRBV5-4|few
TGTGCCAGCAGCTTTTCCGGGAGGGTCGGGAATGAGCAGTTCTTC
CASSFSGRVGNEQFF
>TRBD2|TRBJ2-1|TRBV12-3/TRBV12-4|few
TGTGCCAGCAGGAACCCGGGAGGTCCCAATGAGCAGTTCTTC
CASRNPGGPNEQFF
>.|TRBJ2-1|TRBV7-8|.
TGTGCCAGCAGCTTAGCGGAGGGGGGGAGTGAGCAGTTCTTC
CASSLAEGGSEQFF
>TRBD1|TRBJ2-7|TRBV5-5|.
TGTGCCAGCAGCGTGGGACAGGGGGCCTTTGAGCAGTACTTC
CASSVGQGAFEQYF
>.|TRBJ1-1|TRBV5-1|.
TGCGCCAGCAGCTTGGTTGGGGGGCCGATGAACACTGAAGCTTTCTTT
CASSLVGGPMNTEAFF
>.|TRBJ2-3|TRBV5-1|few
TGCGCCAGCAGCTCGACAAGGACAAAAATTAGCACAGATACGCAGTATTTT
CASSSTRTKISTDTQYF
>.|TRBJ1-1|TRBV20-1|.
TGCAGTGCCCGTCTGAGCCGGGGGACTGAAGCTTTCTTT
CSARLSRGTEAFF
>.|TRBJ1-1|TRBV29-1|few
TGCAGCGTCCCGGGGGGGAACACTGAAGCTTTCTTT
CSVPGGNTEAFF
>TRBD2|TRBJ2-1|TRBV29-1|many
TGCAGCGTCGAAACCCAGCGGGGGGGCGATGATGAGCAGTTCTTC
CSVETQRGGDDEQFF
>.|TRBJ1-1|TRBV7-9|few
TGTGCCAGCAGCTTGGAGCTCCCAGGTGAAGCTTTCTTT
CASSLELPGEAFF
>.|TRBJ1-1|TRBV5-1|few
TGCGCCAGCAGCTGGACCTTTAACACTGAAGCTTTCTTT
CASSWTFNTEAFF
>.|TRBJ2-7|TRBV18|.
TGTGCCAGCTCACCAGAGAGGGGGGCTGCCTACGAGCAGTACTTC
CASSPERGAAYEQYF
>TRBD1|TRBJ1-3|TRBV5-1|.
TGCGCCAGCAGCCTTAACGGACAGGGGCAAAACACCATATATTTT
CASSLNGQGQNTIYF
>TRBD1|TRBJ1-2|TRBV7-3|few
TGTGCCAGCAGCTTTTGCTCCGTCCACAGGGGGAATAACTATGGCTACACCTTC
CASSFCSVHRGNNYGYTF
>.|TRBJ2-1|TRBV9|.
TGTGCCAGCAGCGTAGCTGCGGGGTATGGTGAGCAGTTCTTC
CASSVAAGYGEQFF
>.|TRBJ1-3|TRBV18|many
TGTGCCAGCTCACCGGACTCTCCTGGAAACACCATATATTTT
CASSPDSPGNTIYF
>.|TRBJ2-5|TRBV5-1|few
TGCGCCAGCAGCTTGGTATCCAGGGACGACGAGACCCAGTACTTC
CASSLVSRDDETQYF
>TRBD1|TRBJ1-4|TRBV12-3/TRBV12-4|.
TGTGCCAGCAGCCCCCGGGACAGCATAAATGAAAAACTGTTTTTT
CASSPRDSINEKLFF
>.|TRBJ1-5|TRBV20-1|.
TGCAGTGGGGGACGTAGCAATCAGCCCCAGCATTTT
CSGGRSNQPQHF
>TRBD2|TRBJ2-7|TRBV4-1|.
TGCGCCAGCAGCCAAGGCCGTCGACTAGCGAGCTACGAGCAGTACTTC
CASSQGRRLASYEQYF
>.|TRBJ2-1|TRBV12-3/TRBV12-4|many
TGTGCCAGCAGTCCATCCCTTGGGGGCGGGAGATCCAATGAGCAGTTCTTC
CASSPSLGGGRSNEQFF
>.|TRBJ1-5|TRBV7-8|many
TGTGCCAGCAGCTTAGGGACGAGTAATAGCAATCAGCCCCAGCATTTT
CASSLGTSNSNQPQHF
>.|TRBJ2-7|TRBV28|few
TGTGCCAGCAGTACCTCCAGAGCCTACGAGCAGTACTTC
CASSTSRAYEQYF
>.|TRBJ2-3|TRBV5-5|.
TGTGCCAGCAGCCCCGGTGACACCCTTCGCACAGATACGCAGTATTTT
CASSPGDTLRTDTQYF
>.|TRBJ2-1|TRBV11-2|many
TGTGCCAGCAGCCCTACGGGAGAGACCCAGTTCTTC
CASSPTGETQFF
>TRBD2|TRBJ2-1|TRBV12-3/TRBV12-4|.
TGTGCCAGCAGTTTGGGAGGGAGTGGTGTTGAGCAGTTCTTC
CASSLGGSGVEQFF
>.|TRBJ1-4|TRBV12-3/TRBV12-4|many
TGTGCCAGCAGTTTAGGTCGAATCGCAACTAATGAAAAACTGTTTTTT
CASSLGRIATNEKLFF
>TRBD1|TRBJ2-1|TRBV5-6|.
TGTGCCAGCAGCTCCTACCGGGGACAGGGGGCGCGTTTTCGGTACAATGAGCAGTTCTTC
CASSSYRGQGARFRYNEQFF
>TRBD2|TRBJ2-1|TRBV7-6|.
TGTGCCAGCAGCTTAGATCCTAACGGGGGGAACAATGAGCAGTTCTTC
CASSLDPNGGNNEQFF
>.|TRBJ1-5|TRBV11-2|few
TGTGCCAGCAGCTTAGATGGGGAGTATCAGCCCCAGCATTTT
CASSLDGEYQPQHF
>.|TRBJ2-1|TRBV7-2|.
TGTGCCAGCAGCGCACATAGCAATGAGCAGTTCTTC
CASSAHSNEQFF